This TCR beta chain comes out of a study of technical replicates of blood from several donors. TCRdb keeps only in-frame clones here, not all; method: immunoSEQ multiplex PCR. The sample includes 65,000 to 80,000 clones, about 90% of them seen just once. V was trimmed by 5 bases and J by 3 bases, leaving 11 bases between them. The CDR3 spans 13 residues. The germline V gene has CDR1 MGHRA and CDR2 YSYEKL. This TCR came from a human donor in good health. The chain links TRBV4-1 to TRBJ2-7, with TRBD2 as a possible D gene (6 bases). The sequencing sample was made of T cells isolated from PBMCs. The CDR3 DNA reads TGCGCCAGCAGCTATGGACTATTCTACGAGCAGTACTTC. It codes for CASSYGLFYEQYF.